This TCR beta chain was captured by sequencing in a study of PD-L1 blockade in urothelial cancer. Turning to the study itself: The patients had undergone anywhere from 0 to 3 prior chemotherapy regimens. T cells were recovered from blood samples at a median of around 130,000.

Germline CDR1 is KGHSH and CDR2 is LQKENI. CDR3 length equals 13 residues. V shed 4 bases, J shed 4 bases, and the junction held 3 bases outside the gene matches. Spiking of synthetic TCR analog templates was performed in each PCR. The protocol was immunoSEQ multiplex PCR, while the TCRdb copy is restricted to in-frame clones and leaves out a portion. The sample lists 35,000 to 45,000 clones; about 88% were seen once. Sample time point: pretreatment peripheral blood. Sequenced material: PBMCs, taken around atezolizumab (anti-PD-L1) treatment. The V gene is TRBV18, the J gene TRBJ2-7, with TRBD2 matching over 8 bases. The clonotype was recovered from a donor aged 40 or older with urothelial cancer. DNA of the CDR3: TGTGCCAGCTCACTAGCGGGATGGTACGAGCAGTACTTC. Its protein product is CASSLAGWYEQYF.